Reported below is one TCR beta chain. Its antigen remains undetermined. Nothing much larger sits one base from this clone, and base qualities are not available. The cohort was made up of 650 to 700 healthy bone marrow donors. Cohort members were all nominally healthy when sampled, although unrecorded immune exposures were likely present. The donor tested CMV seronegative, placing the donor among the 350 or so seronegative members of the cohort. Each donor provided a peripheral blood sample, and peripheral blood mononuclear cells were used for TCR beta sequencing. Genomic DNA was extracted from the blood cell samples with the Qiagen DNeasy Blood Extraction Kit. Reading from cysteine to phenylalanine, the CDR3 counts 14 amino acids. Left in the record is the CDR3 DNA by itself, 42 bases read in frame from the first base. The V end gives up 4 bases and the J end 1 base, leaving 4 bases in the junction not matched to a gene. The germline V gene sets CDR1 to SGHAT and CDR2 to FQNNGV.

The library came from the immunoSEQ multiplex PCR assay. A mixture of 60 forward primers for TCR Vbeta segments and 13 reverse primers for TCR Jbeta segments was used in the multiplex PCR. The CDR3 region of rearranged TCR beta genes was amplified from genomic DNA by a multiplex PCR assay. Amplified TCR beta libraries were sequenced as 87-base-pair reads on the Illumina HiSeq System. Per the source publication's procedure: Across the 500 to 850 repertoires, a later analysis counted approximately 83 million unique TCR beta chains, approximately 10 million of which were shared by at least two donors. To remove PCR and sequencing errors, raw reads were error-corrected and collapsed into unique sequences using a nearest-neighbor algorithm that merged closely related sequences. CDR3 sequences were aligned to IMGT reference sequences to assign V, D and J gene segments. For a sequence to be retained, at least a six-nucleotide match to both a V gene segment and a J gene segment was required. Rearrangements were called productive when the CDR3 lacked stop codons and stayed in frame with V and J; all others were non-productive. Following IMGT convention, CDR3 was defined as the stretch from the second conserved V-encoded cysteine to the conserved J-encoded phenylalanine. Sequences without an unambiguous match to a single V gene segment were excluded from the earlier analysis of almost 600 of the donors. In an earlier analysis of 450 to 700 of the donors, V segments were called functional above 56.7% productive rearrangements and were called segregating when the between-donor standard deviation exceeded 5%. To diagnose cytomegalovirus status from the catalog of TCR beta chain sequences, a statistical classification framework was built. In a later analysis, V and J genes were assigned by comparing TCR nucleotide sequences against IMGT/GENE-DB human TR gene sequences. The TCRdist pipeline was used in a later analysis to assign CDR3 sequences and most-parsimonious VDJ recombination scenarios. A later analysis defined each TCR beta chain by its CDR3 amino acid sequence plus V-gene family, and excluded reads lacking a unique V-gene family. A later analysis removed several hundred highly shared, low-generation-probability nucleotide sequences to deal with suspected cross-contamination and a sequencing artifact. In a later analysis, a clonal expansion index for each public chain was calculated from normalized within-repertoire ranks of inferred template counts. In a later analysis, generation probabilities were computed with a VDJ recombination model fitted to out-of-frame rearrangements, and the resulting probabilities were checked against IGoR. Hypergeometric tests were used in a later analysis to score TCR-TCR, TCR-HLA and TCR-CMV co-occurrence, with a repertoire-size bias correction applied to the TCR pairs. In a later analysis, false discovery rates were estimated by permuting HLA or CMV assignments 20 times. In a later analysis, co-occurring TCRs were grouped with DBSCAN, and TCRdist sequence similarity was added when clustering was performed within HLA-allele-positive subsets. Repertoires with fewer than 30,000 or more than 120,000 public chains were left out of co-occurrence clustering, as were about 5 repertoires with anomalous nucleotide sharing. What TCRdb holds here is the immuneACCESS table cut down to in-frame rearrangements. Part of the clones is not present; checked against another copy, under half of the missing clones reflect an unresolved V gene, and the others are unexplained. V, J and clone size derive from that table, while D and trimming were established from the DNA sequence. The sample contains some 140,000 clones, 79% of them found a single time. The ten largest clones add up to approximately 0.9% of the sample.

The sample originates from a study of cytomegalovirus exposure and HLA in healthy donors (dated 2017 in TCRdb). For the wider study: An earlier analysis of around 600 of the donors reported more than 250 Gb of sequence data and roughly 110 million unique TCR beta sequences from some 180 million T cells. Every discovery cohort repertoire had been produced on one sequencing platform. To predict cytomegalovirus infection status, the study combined high-throughput TCR immunosequencing, statistical association of individual TCRs with disease status, and machine learning. Because of strong linkage in the cohort, roughly five DR-DQ haplotypes were treated as single units for association and clustering. Among the roughly 410 genotyped donors, approximately 77% belonged to the genetic ancestry cluster associated with self-reported Caucasian donors. A later genetic analysis used genome-wide SNP genotypes for about 65% of the roughly 700 donors, treating that subset as a discovery cohort. Both class I and class II loci were covered by HLA typing, at four-digit resolution. An early release covering about 600 HLA-typed donors comprised approximately 290 gigabases of sequencing data and 85 million to 100 million unique TCR sequences. The study aimed to test whether signatures of past pathogen exposure could be identified by cataloging public T cell receptors. An earlier analysis of around 580 of the donors used high-throughput TCR beta sequencing to judge whether each TCR beta V gene segment behaved as functional or pseudogenic. In the later analysis, no new phenotypic data were used to find candidate immune exposures; instead, reliance was placed on TCR beta sequences and their occurrence across donors. A later analysis re-examined previously published TCR beta repertoires from several hundred donors and added high-resolution HLA genotyping to investigate patterns of TCR occurrence. The study used immunosequencing to profile the T cell repertoires of some 600 subjects and linked those repertoires to cytomegalovirus serostatus. Typing coverage differed by locus: A, B, C, DRB1 and DQB1 were typed in about 629-640 donors, DQA1 in roughly 500, DPA1 in nearly 610, and DPB1 in around 490. On average, around 240,000 unique TCR beta nucleotide sequences were sequenced per donor among roughly 430 genotyped donors of the cohort, with 15% to 20% of those sequences being non-productive. Besides the first cohort of approximately 670 subjects, a separate validation cohort made up of over 95 different subjects was used. Donor age, sex, ethnicity and CMV serostatus were collected together with the repertoire data. Here is what the overall study found, with its caveats: A later analysis reported that several top co-occurrence clusters appeared linked to parvovirus B19, influenza, CMV and Epstein-Barr virus. According to a later analysis, TCR association rates differed among HLA loci, with DRB1 alleles showing the most associated TCRs and HLA-C alleles showing the fewest. Roughly uniform sequencing depth across donors was assumed in presence/absence analyses, although this assumption may not hold. Because counts were too low, 15 or so rarely observed V segments, including chromosome 9 orphons, were excluded from the earlier analysis of some 540 of the donors. A total of 150 or so TCR beta chains were listed by the study as associated with cytomegalovirus. Compared with the roughly 670-donor mean, donors in an Asian-associated ancestry cluster had fewer N-insertions in productive TCRs, according to a later genetic analysis. Cytomegalovirus status was reported to be diagnosed by the classifier with high specificity and sensitivity in both the original and validation cohorts. Because some donors lacked HLA typing at each locus, the association tests relied only on the typed subset. While some public TCRs were present in many individuals, most TCR sequences turned up only very rarely across donors. A group of highly shared sequence variants was considered likely to be a technical artifact of the sequencing pipeline. The cohort was sequenced for TCR beta chains only, and without alpha or paired-chain data the features that could be detected were limited. The 87-base-pair reads could not distinguish some IMGT-functional V segments, including TRBV6-2 and TRBV6-3, so those segments were excluded. Strong co-occurrence of HLA alleles, especially DR and DQ, made assigning TCR associations to individual alleles difficult. Compared with equally common non-associated chains, HLA-associated TCR beta chains in a later analysis were more clonally expanded and had lower generation probabilities. Three of the identified cytomegalovirus-associated TCR beta chains were confirmed in vitro to be specific for cytomegalovirus antigens. In an earlier analysis of around 600 of the donors, most TCR beta V segments appeared in productive rearrangements about 90% or about 30% of the time, broadly matching IMGT annotations. A later analysis found that most CMV-associated TCR beta chains appeared HLA-restricted, with HLA associations seemingly driven largely by CMV exposure. The only immune exposure information available for the cohort was CMV serostatus. Linkage disequilibrium might explain the correlated functional status among segregating V segments, but an unknown experimental factor could not be ruled out. A later analysis associated 17,000 or so TCR beta sequences with specific HLA alleles at a false discovery rate of 0.05. A further reported finding was that TCR beta sequences accurately predicted the HLA-A and HLA-B alleles for most subjects in the first cohort. The authors suggested that the approach could potentially be generalized to other disease states and immunological phenotypes. An association between a missense DCLRE1C variant and V-gene and J-gene trimming of TCR beta chains was found in a later genetic analysis and replicated in an independent cohort.

The chain couples TRBV11-2 to TRBJ2-7; 7 nucleotides in the junction match TRBD1. The sequenced sample was PBMCs. The clonotype originates from a man between 18 and 35 years old in good health and CMV-seronegative. The sequence in DNA is TGTGCCAGCAGCTCGGACAGGCGATCCTACGAGCAGTACTTC. This translates into CASSSDRRSYEQYF.